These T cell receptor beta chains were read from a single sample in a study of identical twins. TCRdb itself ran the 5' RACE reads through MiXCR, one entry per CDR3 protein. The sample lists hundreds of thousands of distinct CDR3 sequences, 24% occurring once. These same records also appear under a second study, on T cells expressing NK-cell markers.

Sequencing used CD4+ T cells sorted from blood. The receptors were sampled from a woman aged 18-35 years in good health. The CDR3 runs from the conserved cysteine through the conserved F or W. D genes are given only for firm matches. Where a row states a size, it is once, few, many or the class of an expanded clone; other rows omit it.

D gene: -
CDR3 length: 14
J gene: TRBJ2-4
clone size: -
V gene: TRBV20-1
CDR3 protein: CSAGDLLGGNIQYF
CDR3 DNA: TGCAGTGCCGGGGACTTACTCGGTGGGAACATTCAGTACTTC

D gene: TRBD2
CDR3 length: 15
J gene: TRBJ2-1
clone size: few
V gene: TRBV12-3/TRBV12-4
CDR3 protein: CASSPVWGAGNEQFF
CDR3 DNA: TGTGCCAGCAGTCCGGTCTGGGGAGCGGGAAATGAGCAGTTCTTC

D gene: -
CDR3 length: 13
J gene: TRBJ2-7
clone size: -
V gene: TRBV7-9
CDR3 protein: CASSLSQGGQQYF
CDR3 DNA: TGTGCCAGCAGCTTGAGTCAGGGAGGCCAGCAGTACTTC

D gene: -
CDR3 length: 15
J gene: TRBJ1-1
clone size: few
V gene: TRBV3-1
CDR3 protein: CASSPRTGRNTEAFF
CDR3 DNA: TGTGCCAGCAGCCCTAGAACAGGTCGGAACACTGAAGCTTTCTTT

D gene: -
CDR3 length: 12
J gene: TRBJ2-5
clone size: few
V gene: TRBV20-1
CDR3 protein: CSAPRQRETQYF
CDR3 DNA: TGCAGTGCCCCGCGACAGCGTGAGACCCAGTACTTC

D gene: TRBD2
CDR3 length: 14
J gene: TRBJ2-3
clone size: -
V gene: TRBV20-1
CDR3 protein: CSATGTSETDTQYF
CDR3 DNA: TGCAGTGCCACCGGGACTAGTGAAACAGATACGCAGTATTTT

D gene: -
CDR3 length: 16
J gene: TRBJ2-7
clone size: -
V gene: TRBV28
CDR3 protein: CASSPIFSGRIYEQYF
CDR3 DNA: TGTGCCAGCAGCCCCATTTTCTCAGGACGGATATACGAGCAGTACTTC

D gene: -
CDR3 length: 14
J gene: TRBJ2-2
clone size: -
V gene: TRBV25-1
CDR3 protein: CASSETGFTGELFF
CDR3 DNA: TGTGCCAGCAGTGAGACAGGTTTCACCGGGGAGCTGTTTTTT

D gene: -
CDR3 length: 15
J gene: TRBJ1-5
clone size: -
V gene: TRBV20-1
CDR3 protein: CSAVRSPEFNQPQHF
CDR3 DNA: TGCAGTGCCGTCAGGAGTCCAGAGTTCAATCAGCCCCAGCATTTT

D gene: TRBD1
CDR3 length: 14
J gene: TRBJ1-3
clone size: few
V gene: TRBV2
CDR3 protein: CASSVGTAGNTIYF
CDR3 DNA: TGTGCCAGCAGTGTCGGGACAGCTGGAAACACCATATATTTT

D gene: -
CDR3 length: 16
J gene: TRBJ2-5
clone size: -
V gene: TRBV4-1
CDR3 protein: CASSQAPGPGRETQYF
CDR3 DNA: TGCGCCAGCAGCCAAGCTCCGGGTCCGGGGAGAGAGACCCAGTACTTC

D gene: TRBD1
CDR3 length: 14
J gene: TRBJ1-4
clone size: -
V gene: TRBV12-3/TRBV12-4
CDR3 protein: CASSPGTGVEKLFF
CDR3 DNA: TGTGCCAGCAGTCCCGGGACAGGGGTTGAAAAACTGTTTTTT

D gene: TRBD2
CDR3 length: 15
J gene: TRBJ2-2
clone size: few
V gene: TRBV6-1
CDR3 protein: CASIRTSGGTGELFF
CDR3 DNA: TGTGCCAGCATCAGAACTAGCGGGGGCACCGGGGAGCTGTTTTTT

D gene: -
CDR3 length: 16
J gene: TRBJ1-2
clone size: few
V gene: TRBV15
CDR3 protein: CATSREIGASNYGYTF
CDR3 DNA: TGTGCCACCAGCAGAGAAATCGGAGCGTCTAACTATGGCTACACCTTC

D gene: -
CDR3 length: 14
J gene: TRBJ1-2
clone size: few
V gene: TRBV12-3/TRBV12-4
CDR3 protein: CASNLGGEGLGYTF
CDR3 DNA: TGTGCCAGCAATCTGGGGGGGGAAGGTTTGGGCTACACCTTC

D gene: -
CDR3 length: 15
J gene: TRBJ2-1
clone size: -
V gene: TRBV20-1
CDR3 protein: CSARPRRASYNEQFF
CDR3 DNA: TGCAGTGCCAGGCCCCGGCGGGCCTCCTACAATGAGCAGTTCTTC

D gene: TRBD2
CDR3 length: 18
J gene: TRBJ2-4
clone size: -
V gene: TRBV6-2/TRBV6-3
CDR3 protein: CASRRSTSGSSYKNIQYF
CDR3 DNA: TGTGCCAGCAGACGATCGACTAGCGGGAGCTCATATAAAAACATTCAGTACTTC

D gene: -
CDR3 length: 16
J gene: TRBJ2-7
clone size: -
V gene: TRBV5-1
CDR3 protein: CASRQDPGTDANEQYF
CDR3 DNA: TGCGCCAGCAGACAGGACCCCGGGACCGATGCGAACGAGCAGTACTTC

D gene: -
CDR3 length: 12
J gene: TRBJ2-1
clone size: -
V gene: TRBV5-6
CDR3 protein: CASSLNGQGKFF
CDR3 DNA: TGTGCCAGCAGCCTCAACGGGCAGGGGAAGTTCTTC

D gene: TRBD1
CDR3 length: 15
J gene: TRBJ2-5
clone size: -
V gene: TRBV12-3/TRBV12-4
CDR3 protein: CASSSETGRQETQYF
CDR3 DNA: TGTGCCAGCAGTTCAGAGACAGGGCGCCAAGAGACCCAGTACTTC

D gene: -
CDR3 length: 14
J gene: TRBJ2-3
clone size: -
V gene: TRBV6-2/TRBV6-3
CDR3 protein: CASRNRELTDTQYF
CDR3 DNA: TGTGCCAGCAGAAACAGGGAATTGACAGATACGCAGTATTTT

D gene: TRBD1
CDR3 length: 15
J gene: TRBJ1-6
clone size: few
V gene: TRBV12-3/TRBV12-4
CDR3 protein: CASRADRGYNSPLHF
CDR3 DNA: TGTGCCAGCAGGGCGGACAGGGGGTATAATTCACCCCTCCACTTT

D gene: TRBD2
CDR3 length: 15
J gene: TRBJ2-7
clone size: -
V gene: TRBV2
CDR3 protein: CASSAGTSGSYEQYF
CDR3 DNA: TGTGCCAGCAGTGCGGGGACTAGCGGCTCCTACGAGCAGTACTTC

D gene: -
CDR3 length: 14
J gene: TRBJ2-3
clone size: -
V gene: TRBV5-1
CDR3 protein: CASSFWGNTDTQYF
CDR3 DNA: TGCGCCAGCAGCTTTTGGGGGAACACAGATACGCAGTATTTT

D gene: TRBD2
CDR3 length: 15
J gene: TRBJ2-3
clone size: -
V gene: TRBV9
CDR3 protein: CASSLTSGGAHTQYF
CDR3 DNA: TGTGCCAGCAGCCTTACTAGCGGGGGGGCCCATACGCAGTATTTT

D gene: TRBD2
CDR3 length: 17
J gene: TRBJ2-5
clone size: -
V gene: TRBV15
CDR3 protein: CATSRDLTSGDQETQYF
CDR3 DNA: TGTGCCACCAGCAGAGATCTGACTAGCGGGGACCAAGAGACCCAGTACTTC